This entry lists 15 T cell receptor beta chains sequenced from one sample in a study of graft-versus-host responses after intestinal transplantation. No cognate antigen is known for these TCRs. Sequencing was performed with immunoSEQ multiplex PCR; in TCRdb, only in-frame clones are kept and a portion is missing. The sample consists of about 90,000 clones, about nine tenths of them appearing once. This sample comprised unstimulated CD4+ T cells sorted from spleen or lymph node cells, obtained before transplant. The receptors originated from a human donor who was the organ donor for an intestinal transplant.

The rearrangement joins TRBV7-9 to TRBJ2-5; 9 bases are a match to TRBD1. This CDR3 spans 14 amino acids. V was clipped by 5 bases and J by 5 bases; unmatched bases: 6. Germline CDR1 and CDR2: SEHNR and FQNEAQ (reference sequence). The CDR3 nucleotides are TGTGCCAGCAGCACGGGACAGGGAAAGGAGACCCAGTACTTC. Protein: CASSTGQGKETQYF.

The chain uses TRBV20-1 and TRBJ1-4; perhaps TRBD1 as D (5 bases). Germline V gene data show CDR1 as DFQATT and CDR2 as SNEGSKA (reference sequence). This CDR3 comprises 10 residues. This chain's CDR3 is CGWPGVKLFF. The CDR3 nucleotides are TGCGGGTGGCCGGGGGTGAAACTGTTTTTT.

This chain joins TRBV28 and TRBJ2-7; D unresolved. The V gene's germline CDR1 is MDHEN and CDR2 SYDVKM. The CDR3 contains 14 residues. The germline V and J ends were trimmed by 3 bases and 2 bases, with 11 bases remaining between them. The CDR3 DNA is TGTGCCAGCAGTTTGGCAGGCTGGGCCTACGAGCAGTACTTC. Residues: CASSLAGWAYEQYF.

This chain links TRBV4-3 with TRBJ2-1; TRBD2 aligns across 15 bases. The CDR3 has 18 amino acids. The germline V gene has CDR1 LGHNA and CDR2 YSLEER. J was trimmed by 8 bases and V by 4 bases; bases with no gene match: 12. CDR3 sequence: CASSPLSGTSGRSYEQFF. The CDR3, as DNA: TGCGCCAGCAGCCCGCTTTCCGGGACTAGCGGGAGGAGCTATGAGCAGTTCTTC.

This clone showed up just a few times. The CDR3 loop is CASSLEGTGRLEQYF. The CDR3 coding sequence is TGTGCCAGCAGCTTAGAGGGGACAGGGCGGCTCGAGCAGTACTTC. The chain combines TRBV7-9 with TRBJ2-7; 9 positions match TRBD1. The CDR3 extends over 15 amino acids. V lost 1 base and J lost 6; bases outside the gene matches: 7. CDR1 is SEHNR and CDR2 is FQNEAQ in the germline V gene (reference sequence).

The chain uses TRBV28 and TRBJ1-2; D gene unclear. This CDR3 region has 12 residues. V was shortened by 4 bases and J by 5 bases, with 8 bases between the two germline ends. The V gene's germline CDR1 is MDHEN and CDR2 SYDVKM. CDR3 amino acids: CASSYRRYGYTF. Written as DNA, the CDR3 is TGTGCCAGCAGTTACCGCCGGTATGGCTACACCTTC.

The genes are TRBV10-3 and TRBJ1-3; weak D call: TRBD1 (6 bases). Trimming pared 0 bases from V and 4 bases from J, leaving 10 bases between. Germline V gives CDR1 ENHRY, CDR2 SYGVKD. The CDR3 extends over 15 amino acids. The CDR3 DNA reads as TGTGCCATCAGTGAGTCGGGGACACAAGGAAACACCATATATTTT. Its protein is CAISESGTQGNTIYF.

The chain combines TRBV18 with TRBJ2-5; 7 bases fit TRBD2. The CDR3 totals 16 residues. V was clipped by 1 base and J by 1 base; unmatched bases: 6. From germline, CDR1 is KGHSH and CDR2 LQKENI. In nucleotides, the CDR3 is TGTGCCAGCTCACCACTAAGCGGGGCCAGCCAAGAGACCCAGTACTTC. Amino acids: CASSPLSGASQETQYF. The whole variable domain, remainder taken from reference TRBV18 and TRBJ2-5, is NAGVMQNPRHLVRRRGQEARLRCSPMKGHSHVYWYRQLPEEGLKFMVYLQKENIIDESGMPKERFSAEFPKEGPSILRIQQVVRGDSAAYFCASSPLSGASQETQYFGPGTRLLVL.

The rearrangement links TRBV7-2 to TRBJ2-7; D may be TRBD1 (5 bases). This CDR3 comprises 13 residues. V was clipped by 3 bases and J by 7 bases, with 13 bases between them. Germline CDR1 SGHTA, CDR2 FQGNSA. As DNA, the CDR3 is TGTGCCAGCAGCTTCCTGGACACTTCGGAGCAGTACTTC. This encodes CASSFLDTSEQYF.

This clone came up once. The rearrangement joins TRBV6-6 to TRBJ1-5; TRBD1 is a possible D gene (5 bases). Germline V gene data show CDR1 as MNHNY and CDR2 as SVGAGI (reference sequence). This CDR3 comprises 14 residues. Trimming cost V 2 bases and J 5 bases, with 10 bases left between them. CDR3 sequence reads: CASSYPTGYQPQHF. The CDR3 nucleotides are TGTGCCAGCAGTTACCCCACAGGTTATCAGCCCCAGCATTTT.

The V call is TRBV28, the J call TRBJ2-5; a possible D gene is TRBD1 (6 bases). The CDR3 spans 15 residues. CDR1 is MDHEN and CDR2 is SYDVKM in the germline V gene. Between the trimmed V and J ends, which lost 6 bases and 0 bases, there was a span of 14 bases. In DNA, the CDR3 is TGTGCCAGCAGCCCGGGACATCCGTACCAAGAGACCCAGTACTTC. Its protein product is CASSPGHPYQETQYF.

This clone was seen once. This sequence joins TRBV30 and TRBJ1-6, with 7 bases fitting TRBD1. Losses at the gene ends were 5 bases for V and 13 bases for J; bases not matched to a gene: 14. CDR3 length: 14 residues. Germline CDR1 GTSNPN, CDR2 SVGIG (reference sequence). CDR3 in DNA: TGTGCCTGGGACCAGGGGGAACCCTTTTCTCCCCTCCACTTT. Its translation: CAWDQGEPFSPLHF.

V gene TRBV11-2 combines with J gene TRBJ2-1; D may be TRBD2 (6 bases). Germline values: CDR1 SGHAT, CDR2 FQNNGV. V was pared by 5 bases and J by 3 bases, with 17 bases between. This CDR3 spans 16 amino acids. CDR3 in DNA: TGTGCCAGCAGCCCCCCGGGAATCGGGGGCTACAATGAGCAGTTCTTC. The encoded protein is CASSPPGIGGYNEQFF.

The rearrangement joins TRBV28 to TRBJ2-1; D possibly corresponds to TRBD2 (6 bases). Between the trimmed V and J ends, which lost 2 bases and 7 bases, there was a span of 15 bases. The CDR3 covers 15 residues. Germline V gene lookup returns CDR1 MDHEN and CDR2 SYDVKM. The CDR3 DNA follows: TGTGCCAGCAGTTTAGGGGGGACTCCCCAGAATGAGCAGTTCTTC. As protein: CASSLGGTPQNEQFF.

This sequence joins TRBV5-5 and TRBJ2-3; no firm D call. V lost 0 bases and J 5 bases, leaving 7 bases between the germline ends. CDR1 is SGHKS, CDR2 YYEKEE, per germline (reference sequence). The CDR3 is made up of 13 amino acids. CDR3 sequence: CASSLAPGDTQYF. As DNA, the CDR3 is TGTGCCAGCAGCTTGGCCCCGGGAGATACGCAGTATTTT.